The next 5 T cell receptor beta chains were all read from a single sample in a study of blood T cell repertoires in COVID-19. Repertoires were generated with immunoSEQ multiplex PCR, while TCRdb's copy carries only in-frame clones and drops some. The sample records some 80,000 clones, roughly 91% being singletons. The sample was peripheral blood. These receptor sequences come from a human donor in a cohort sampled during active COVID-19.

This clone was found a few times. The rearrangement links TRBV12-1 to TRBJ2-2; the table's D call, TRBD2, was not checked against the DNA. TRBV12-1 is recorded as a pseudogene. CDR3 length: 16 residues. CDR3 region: CASSFSGESSTGELFF. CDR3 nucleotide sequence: TGTGCCAGCAGCTTTTCTGGGGAGTCTAGCACCGGGGAGCTGTTTTTT.

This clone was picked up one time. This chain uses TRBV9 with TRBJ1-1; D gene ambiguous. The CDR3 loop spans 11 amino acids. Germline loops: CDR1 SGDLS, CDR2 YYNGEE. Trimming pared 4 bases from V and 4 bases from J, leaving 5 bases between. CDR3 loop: CASSPSTEAFF. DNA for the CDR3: TGTGCCAGCAGCCCCTCCACTGAAGCTTTCTTT.

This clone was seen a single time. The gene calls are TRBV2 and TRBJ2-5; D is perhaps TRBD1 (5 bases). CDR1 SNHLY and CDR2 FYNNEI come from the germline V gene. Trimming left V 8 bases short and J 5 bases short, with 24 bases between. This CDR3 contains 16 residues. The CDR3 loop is CASVLFLRQSKETQYF. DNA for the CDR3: TGTGCCAGCGTCCTGTTTTTACGACAGAGCAAGGAGACCCAGTACTTC.

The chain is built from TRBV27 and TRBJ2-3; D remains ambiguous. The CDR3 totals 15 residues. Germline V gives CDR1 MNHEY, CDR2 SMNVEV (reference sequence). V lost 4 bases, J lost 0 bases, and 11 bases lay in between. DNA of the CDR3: TGTGCCAGCAGTTCCTATAAACCTAGCACAGATACGCAGTATTTT. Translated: CASSSYKPSTDTQYF.

CDR3 bases: TGTGCCAGCAGCCTCGGGGGTGCAACTAATGAAAAACTGTTTTTT. Its translation is CASSLGGATNEKLFF. The chain uses TRBV2 and TRBJ1-4, with D tentatively TRBD1 (5 bases). In germline, CDR1 is SNHLY, CDR2 FYNNEI. CDR3 length: 15 residues. V was shortened by 6 bases and J by 0 bases, with 11 bases between the two germline ends.